Shown below are 23 T cell receptor beta chains from a single sample sequenced in a study of cytomegalovirus exposure and HLA in healthy donors. Both 60 Vbeta primers and 13 Jbeta primers went into the PCR. Produced via immunoSEQ multiplex PCR; TCRdb's table is partial and in-frame only. The sample records some 240,000 clones, approximately 78% being singletons. Sequenced sample: PBMCs. The receptors derive from a male donor in good health and CMV-seronegative.

CDR3 in amino acids: CTSSQVTGTTNGYTF. The CDR3 DNA reads as TGCACCAGCAGCCAAGTAACCGGGACTACCAATGGCTACACCTTC. The genes are TRBV1 and TRBJ1-2. TRBV1 corresponds to a pseudogene. This CDR3 contains 15 residues.

The chain joins TRBV5-4 to TRBJ2-5; tentative D call: TRBD1 (6 bases). The CDR3 covers 14 residues. Trimming removed 5 bases at V and 3 bases at J, with 14 bases between. Per the germline V gene, CDR1 is SGHNT and CDR2 is YYREEE (reference sequence). The DNA of the CDR3 is TGTGCCAGCAGTCCCCGGACAGCAGAAGAGACCCAGTACTTC. Translated, it gives CASSPRTAEETQYF.

This clone was counted between two and nine times. This chain links TRBV19 with TRBJ2-2; 7 bases fit TRBD1. The CDR3 covers 12 residues. Germline CDR1 and CDR2: LNHDA and SQIVND (reference sequence). V was clipped by 10 bases and J by 3 bases; unmatched bases: 2. CDR3 DNA: TGTGCCACCACAGGGGACACCGGGGAGCTGTTTTTT. It translates to CATTGDTGELFF.

The genes are TRBV30 and TRBJ2-7; 9 nucleotides match TRBD2. J gave up 5 bases and V 0 bases, and 8 bases lay outside the gene matches. There are 15 residues in the CDR3. Germline-derived CDR1 and CDR2 are GTSNPN and SVGIG (reference sequence). Here the CDR3 DNA reads TGTGCCTGGAGTGTAGGGTCTAGCGGGAAGAACGAGCAGTACTTC. Protein: CAWSVGSSGKNEQYF.

The gene calls are TRBV14 and TRBJ2-3, with D possibly being TRBD2 (5 bases). Germline CDR1 and CDR2: SGHDN and FVKESK. Trimming left V 0 bases short and J 3 bases short, with 10 bases between. The CDR3 has 15 amino acids. The CDR3 bases are TGTGCCAGCAGCCAAGATTTGACGGGGACAGATACGCAGTATTTT. This gives the protein CASSQDLTGTDTQYF.

The CDR3 nucleotides read TGTGCCAGCAGGATGACAGGGGTCTCCTACGAGCAGTACTTC. This codes for CASRMTGVSYEQYF. The V gene is TRBV2, the J gene TRBJ2-7; TRBD1 matches at 8 bases. The CDR3 has 14 amino acids. J gave up 0 bases and V 6 bases, and 4 bases lay outside the gene matches. Germline assignment: CDR1 SNHLY and CDR2 FYNNEI.

This clone came up a few times. The chain employs TRBV5-1 and TRBJ2-3; 7 positions match TRBD1. The CDR3 has 15 amino acids. Germline V gene lookup returns CDR1 SGHRS and CDR2 YFSETQ. V shed 0 bases, J shed 2 bases, and the junction held 3 bases outside the gene matches. The CDR3 loop is CASSLAGTATDTQYF. The CDR3, as DNA: TGCGCCAGCAGCTTGGCCGGGACAGCCACAGATACGCAGTATTTT.

V gene TRBV30 combines with J gene TRBJ2-5; 9 bases map to TRBD2. V trimming: 3 bases; J trimming: 1 base; junction bases outside the gene matches: 3. The CDR3 has 14 amino acids. Germline V CDR1 and CDR2: GTSNPN, SVGIG (reference sequence). The CDR3 is CAWSPSGVQETQYF. For the CDR3, the DNA is TGTGCCTGGAGCCCTAGCGGGGTCCAAGAGACCCAGTACTTC. Supplemented by reference TRBV30 and TRBJ2-5, the full variable domain reads SQTIHQWPATLVQPVGSPLSLECTVEGTSNPNLYWYRQAAGRGLQLLFYSVGIGQISSEVPQNLSASRPQDRQFILSSKKLLLSDSGFYLCAWSPSGVQETQYFGPGTRLLVL.

This clone has more than one count but fewer than ten. The chain recombines TRBV27 with TRBJ1-3; 8 nucleotides line up with TRBD1. Germline V lookup: CDR1 MNHEY, CDR2 SMNVEV (reference sequence). The CDR3 contains 16 residues. Losses at the gene ends were 6 bases for V and 0 bases for J; bases not matched to a gene: 7. CDR3: CASRGQGKISGNTIYF. CDR3 nucleotide sequence: TGTGCCAGCAGAGGACAGGGAAAAATCTCTGGAAACACCATATATTTT.

The rearrangement uses TRBV7-3 and TRBJ2-6; D might be TRBD2 (5 bases). This CDR3 region has 16 residues. V lost 5 bases, J lost 2 bases, and 13 bases lay in between. Germline CDR1 is SGHTA and CDR2 is FQGTGA. CDR3 amino acids: CASSPKTGTGANVLTF. Here the CDR3 DNA reads TGTGCCAGCAGCCCAAAGACGGGGACTGGGGCCAACGTCCTGACTTTC.

V is TRBV18 and J is TRBJ1-5, with a weak D call TRBD1 (6 bases). The germline CDR1 and CDR2 sequences are KGHSH and LQKENI. CDR3 length equals 16 residues. Trimming took 0 bases from V and 0 from J, leaving 9 bases between them. The CDR3 protein is CASSPPGHNSNQPQHF. The CDR3 bases are TGTGCCAGCTCACCACCGGGACACAATAGCAATCAGCCCCAGCATTTT.

The J gene is TRBJ2-2, the V gene TRBV27; 11 positions agree with TRBD2. V was clipped by 4 bases and J by 8 bases; unmatched bases: 6. This CDR3 spans 15 amino acids. Looked up from germline, CDR1 is MNHEY and CDR2 is SMNVEV (reference sequence). CDR3 sequence reads: CASSSSGRIVGELFF. In DNA, the CDR3 is TGTGCCAGCAGTTCTAGCGGGAGGATTGTGGGGGAGCTGTTTTTT.

The chain carries TRBV19 and TRBJ2-1; TRBD1 matches at 12 bases. This CDR3 has 13 residues. V trimming: 7 bases; J trimming: 7 bases; junction bases outside the gene matches: 2. Germline loops: CDR1 LNHDA, CDR2 SQIVND (reference sequence). CDR3 sequence reads: CASTGQGANEQFF. The CDR3 DNA follows: TGTGCCAGTACGGGACAGGGGGCGAATGAGCAGTTCTTC.

The genes are TRBV5-1 and TRBJ2-4, with D hard to call. V dropped 7 bases and J dropped 4 bases, with 12 bases sitting between them. Germline CDR1 reads SGHRS; CDR2 reads YFSETQ. The CDR3 extends over 13 amino acids. The chain's CDR3 is CASLEVGKNIQYF. The CDR3 DNA follows: TGCGCCAGCCTCGAGGTAGGAAAAAACATTCAGTACTTC.

This clone was picked up a small number of times. The chain joins TRBV9 to TRBJ1-5; D is ambiguous. CDR1 is SGDLS and CDR2 is YYNGEE in the germline V gene. V lost 0 bases, J lost 7 bases, and 11 bases lay in between. The CDR3 has 14 amino acids. DNA for the CDR3: TGTGCCAGCAGCGTAGGCCTTAGGCGGCAGCCCCAGCATTTT. It is translated as CASSVGLRRQPQHF. Looking up the rest from reference TRBV9 and TRBJ1-5 gives the full variable domain: DSGVTQTPKHLITATGQRVTLRCSPRSGDLSVYWYQQSLDQGLQFLIQYYNGEERAKGNILERFSAQQFPDLHSELNLSSLELGDSALYFCASSVGLRRQPQHFGDGTRLSIL.

The chain uses TRBV11-1 and TRBJ2-2; D is undetermined. The ends were cut back, 5 bases at V and 3 bases at J, with 7 bases in the middle. Germline CDR1 and CDR2: SGHAT and FQDESV (reference sequence). CDR3 length: 13 amino acids. The chain's CDR3 is CASSNHYTGELFF. CDR3 sequence (DNA): TGTGCCAGCAGCAATCACTACACCGGGGAGCTGTTTTTT.

V is TRBV6-1 and J is TRBJ2-2; TRBD2 aligns across 7 bases. This CDR3 is built from 15 residues. CDR1 MNHNS and CDR2 SASEGT come from the germline V gene. The J segment lost 1 base and the V segment lost 4 bases, leaving 3 bases of the junction unmatched. The CDR3 sequence: CASSVREWNTGELFF. In DNA, the CDR3 is TGTGCCAGCAGTGTGCGGGAGTGGAACACCGGGGAGCTGTTTTTT.

This clone turned up a few times. The rearrangement joins TRBV6-1 to TRBJ2-7; 11 nucleotides line up with TRBD1. The CDR3 contains 16 residues. With 3 bases clipped from V and 4 bases from J, the junction kept 8 bases outside the gene matches. Germline lookup yields CDR1 MNHNS and CDR2 SASEGT. CDR3 sequence: CASSDIGTGGRYEQYF. The CDR3 nucleotides read TGTGCCAGCAGTGATATTGGGACAGGGGGTCGATACGAGCAGTACTTC.

This chain connects TRBV6-1 to TRBJ2-1; 7 bases map to TRBD1. Germline CDR1 reads MNHNS; CDR2 reads SASEGT. CDR3 length equals 15 residues. Germline trimming cut 7 bases from V and 0 bases from J; bases unmatched to any gene: 6. This chain's CDR3 is CASTQDRSSYNEQFF. CDR3 bases: TGTGCCAGCACTCAGGACAGGAGCTCCTACAATGAGCAGTTCTTC.

V is TRBV5-1 and J is TRBJ1-1; D is undetermined. The CDR3 is 11 residues long. Per germline, CDR1 SGHRS and CDR2 YFSETQ. The V end lost 5 bases, the J end lost 5 bases, and 7 bases lay between the germline ends. The CDR3 sequence is CASRASTEAFF. CDR3 sequence (DNA): TGCGCCAGCAGGGCATCAACTGAAGCTTTCTTT.

V is TRBV19 and J is TRBJ1-1; maybe TRBD1 (5 bases). Germline-derived CDR1 and CDR2 are LNHDA and SQIVND (reference sequence). Between the trimmed V and J ends, which lost 7 bases and 1 base, there was a span of 13 bases. The CDR3 has 14 residues. CDR3 in DNA: TGTGCCAGTAAGGCCCGGGACTGGAACACTGAAGCTTTCTTT. This encodes CASKARDWNTEAFF.

J is TRBJ2-5 and V is TRBV19; no reliable D call. The length of the CDR3 is 13 residues. V was shortened by 2 bases and J by 13 bases, with 17 bases between the two germline ends. From germline, CDR1 is LNHDA and CDR2 SQIVND (reference sequence). The DNA of the CDR3 is TGTGCCAGTAGTATATCCCGGGTTGGTGAGATGTACTTC. It translates to CASSISRVGEMYF.

The chain recombines TRBV5-1 with TRBJ2-1; 8 bases align to TRBD1. The CDR3 extends over 13 amino acids. The V segment lost 6 bases and the J segment 9 bases; nucleotides outside the gene matches: 8. CDR1 and CDR2 from the germline V gene are SGHRS and YFSETQ. Here the CDR3 reads CASTGTGGFEQFF. The CDR3 DNA is TGCGCCAGCACCGGGACAGGTGGATTTGAGCAGTTCTTC.